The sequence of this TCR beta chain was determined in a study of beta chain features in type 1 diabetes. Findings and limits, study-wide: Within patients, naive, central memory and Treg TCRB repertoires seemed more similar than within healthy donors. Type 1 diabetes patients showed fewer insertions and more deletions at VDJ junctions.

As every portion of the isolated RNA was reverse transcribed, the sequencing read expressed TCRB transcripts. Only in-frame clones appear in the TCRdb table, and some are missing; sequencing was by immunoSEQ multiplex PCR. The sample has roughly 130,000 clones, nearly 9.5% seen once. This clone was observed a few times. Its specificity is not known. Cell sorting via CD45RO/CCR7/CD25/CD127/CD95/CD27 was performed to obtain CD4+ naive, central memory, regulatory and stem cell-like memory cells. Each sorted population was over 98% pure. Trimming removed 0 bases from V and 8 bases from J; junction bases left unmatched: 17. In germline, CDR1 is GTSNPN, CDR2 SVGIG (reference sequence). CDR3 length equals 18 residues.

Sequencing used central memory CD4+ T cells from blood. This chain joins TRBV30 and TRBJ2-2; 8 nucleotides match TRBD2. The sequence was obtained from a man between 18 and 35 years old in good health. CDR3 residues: CAWSVLSGTGGPRGELFF. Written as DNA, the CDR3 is TGTGCCTGGAGTGTACTATCTGGAACGGGGGGGCCGCGAGGGGAGCTGTTTTTT.